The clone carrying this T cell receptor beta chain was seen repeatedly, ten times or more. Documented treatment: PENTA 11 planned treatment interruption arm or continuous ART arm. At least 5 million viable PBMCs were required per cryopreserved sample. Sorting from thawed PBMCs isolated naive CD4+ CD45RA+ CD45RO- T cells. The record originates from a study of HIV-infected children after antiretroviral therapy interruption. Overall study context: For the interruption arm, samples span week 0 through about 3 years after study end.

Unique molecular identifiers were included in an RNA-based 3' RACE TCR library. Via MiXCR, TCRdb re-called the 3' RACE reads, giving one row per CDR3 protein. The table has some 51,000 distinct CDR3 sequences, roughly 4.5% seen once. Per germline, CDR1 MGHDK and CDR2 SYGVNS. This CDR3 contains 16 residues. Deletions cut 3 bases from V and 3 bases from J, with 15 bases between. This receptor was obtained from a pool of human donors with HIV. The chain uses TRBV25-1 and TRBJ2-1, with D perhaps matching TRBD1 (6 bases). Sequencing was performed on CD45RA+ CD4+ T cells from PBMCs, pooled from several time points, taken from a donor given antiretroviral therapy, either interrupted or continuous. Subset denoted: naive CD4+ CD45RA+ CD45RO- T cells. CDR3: CASSDVRAGVYNEQFF. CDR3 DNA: TGTGCCAGCAGTGACGTACGGGCAGGGGTCTACAATGAGCAGTTCTTC.